The 10 T cell receptor beta chains presented below share a single source sample, sequenced in a study of blood T cell repertoires in COVID-19. Generated by immunoSEQ multiplex PCR, the TCRdb table keeps only in-frame clones and is missing some. The sample lists around 120,000 clones, around 78% occurring once. Source material: peripheral blood. These TCRs come from a man between 65 and 85 years old with acute or convalescent COVID-19.

The rearrangement links TRBV18 to TRBJ2-7; 11 bases line up with TRBD1. Germline trimming cut 3 bases from V and 7 bases from J; bases unmatched to any gene: 11. The CDR3 runs 16 residues. Germline V gene lookup returns CDR1 KGHSH and CDR2 LQKENI. CDR3 DNA sequence: TGTGCCAGCTCACCTTTTCTTGGACAGGGGGCGCTTGAGCAGTACTTC. Amino acids: CASSPFLGQGALEQYF. Full variable domain (remainder filled in from reference TRBV18 and TRBJ2-7): NAGVMQNPRHLVRRRGQEARLRCSPMKGHSHVYWYRQLPEEGLKFMVYLQKENIIDESGMPKERFSAEFPKEGPSILRIQQVVRGDSAAYFCASSPFLGQGALEQYFGPGTRLTVT.

This chain joins TRBV3-1 (or the pseudogene TRBV3-2) and TRBJ1-4; D might be TRBD1 (5 bases). Trimming stripped 1 base from V and 6 bases from J, with 12 bases between. Germline CDR1 is LGHDT and CDR2 is YNNKEL (reference sequence). This CDR3 has 15 residues. In DNA, the CDR3 is TGTGCCAGCAGCCAAGGGGGCAGAACCTATGAAAAACTGTTTTTT. It yields the protein CASSQGGRTYEKLFF.

This clone was counted a few times. The chain is built from TRBV5-4 and TRBJ1-5, with 7 bases lining up with TRBD1. Germline-derived CDR1 and CDR2 are SGHNT and YYREEE (reference sequence). The V and J ends lost 4 bases and 7 bases, in that order; junction bases with no gene match: 8. This CDR3 has 14 amino acids. The CDR3 sequence is CASSRDRVGQPQHF. In nucleotides, the CDR3 is TGTGCCAGCAGCCGTGACAGGGTGGGACAGCCCCAGCATTTT.

The chain combines TRBV14 with TRBJ1-1; D not certain. The CDR3 spans 13 residues. CDR1 and CDR2 (germline): SGHDN, FVKESK. Trimming took 3 bases from V and 1 from J, leaving 6 bases between them. The CDR3 protein is CASSHSGNTEAFF. As DNA, the CDR3 is TGTGCCAGCAGCCACTCGGGGAACACTGAAGCTTTCTTT.

The genes are TRBV21-1 and TRBJ1-5; the table names TRBD1, a call not compared with the DNA. TRBV21-1 is reported as a pseudogene. This CDR3 is 14 amino acids long. CDR3 sequence reads: CASSNGTGVQPQHF. The CDR3 DNA follows: TGTGCCAGCAGCAACGGGACAGGGGTTCAGCCCCAGCATTTT.

J is TRBJ2-5 and V is TRBV6-6; D may be TRBD2 (7 bases). There are 16 residues in the CDR3. Germline CDR1 is MNHNY and CDR2 is SVGAGI (reference sequence). V lost 1 base and J 5 bases, leaving 17 bases between the germline ends. The CDR3 bases are TGTGCCAGCAGTTACTTACGCCCGGGGGGCGGTGAGACCCAGTACTTC. Residues: CASSYLRPGGGETQYF.

This clone was seen just once. The V call is TRBV30, the J call TRBJ1-6, with 7 bases aligning to TRBD1. Germline V lookup: CDR1 GTSNPN, CDR2 SVGIG (reference sequence). The CDR3 has 17 amino acids. J lost 0 bases, V lost 4 bases, and 9 bases had no gene match. CDR3: CAWNIQGVSSYNSPLHF. CDR3 coding DNA: TGTGCCTGGAATATTCAGGGGGTGAGCTCCTATAATTCACCCCTCCACTTT.

This clone showed up just a few times. The V gene is TRBV4-3, the J gene TRBJ2-1; 11 nucleotides line up with TRBD2. Germline lookup yields CDR1 LGHNA and CDR2 YSLEER. The J segment lost 9 bases and the V segment lost 1 base, leaving 8 bases of the junction unmatched. CDR3 length: 16 residues. The CDR3 nucleotides are TGCGCCAGCAGCCAAGTTGTTAGCGGGGGGGCCTTTGAGCAGTTCTTC. Encoded protein: CASSQVVSGGAFEQFF.

The rearrangement links TRBV7-2 to TRBJ1-5, with a possible D match to TRBD1 (6 bases). V was clipped by 6 bases and J by 6 bases, with 18 bases between them. The germline gives CDR1 SGHTA, CDR2 FQGNSA. This CDR3 has 15 amino acids. DNA of the CDR3: TGTGCCAGCAGTTTTTCGGACAGCACAACTCAGCCCCAGCATTTT. Its protein is CASSFSDSTTQPQHF.

The DNA of the CDR3 is TGTGCCAGCAGCTTCGGATATACAGCCTCGAACACTGAAGCTTTCTTT. It translates to CASSFGYTASNTEAFF. This chain connects TRBV5-8 to TRBJ1-1, with D unclear. The CDR3 runs 16 residues. CDR1 and CDR2 from the germline V gene are SGHTS and YDEGEE. Trimming shortened V by 2 bases and J by 1 base, and 15 bases separated the two germline ends.